This T cell receptor beta chain was captured in a study of siplizumab effects on memory and regulatory T cells. Note on this clone: Its target is not known.

Germline assignment: CDR1 SGHAT and CDR2 FQNNGV. V was trimmed by 5 bases and J by 0 bases, leaving 15 bases between them. The CDR3 totals 16 residues. Sequencing used immunoSEQ multiplex PCR; TCRdb keeps in-frame clones, though not all of them. This sample yields 56,000 or so clones, of which around 97% are seen a single time; about 1% belongs to the top ten. Findings and caveats of the study: The diversity of naive T cells seemed greater than that of memory cells, and their alloresponse contribution seemed major. Roughly 75-95% of proliferating CD4+ or CD8+ clones lacked an assignable naive or memory phenotype.

J is TRBJ2-3 and V is TRBV11-2; no clear D. The sequence was collected from a human donor in good health. The sample comprised naive CD8+ T cells sorted from blood. CDR3 in DNA: TGTGCCAGCAGCCCGATGAGCGTACCTAGCACAGATACGCAGTATTTT. Its translation is CASSPMSVPSTDTQYF.